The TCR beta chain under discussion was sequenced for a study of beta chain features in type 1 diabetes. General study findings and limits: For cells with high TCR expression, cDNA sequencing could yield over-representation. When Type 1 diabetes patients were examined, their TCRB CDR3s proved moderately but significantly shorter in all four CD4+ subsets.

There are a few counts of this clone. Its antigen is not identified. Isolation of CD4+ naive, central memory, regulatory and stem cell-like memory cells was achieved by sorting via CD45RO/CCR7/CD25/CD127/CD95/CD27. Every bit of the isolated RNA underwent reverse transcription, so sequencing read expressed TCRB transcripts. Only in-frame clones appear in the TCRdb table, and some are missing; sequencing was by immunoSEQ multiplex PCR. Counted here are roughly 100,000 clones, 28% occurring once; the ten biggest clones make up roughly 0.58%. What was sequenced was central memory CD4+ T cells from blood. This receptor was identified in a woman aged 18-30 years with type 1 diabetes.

CDR3 DNA sequence: TGCGCCAGCAGCCTCCAGGGGGGTGAGCAGTTCTTC. Encoded protein: CASSLQGGEQFF. V and J are TRBV5-1 and TRBJ2-1, with D perhaps matching TRBD1 (7 bases). V lost 4 bases, J lost 9 bases, and 11 bases lay in between. This CDR3 is 12 amino acids long. Germline V gene data show CDR1 as SGHRS and CDR2 as YFSETQ.